These 10 T cell receptor beta chains were all obtained from the same sample, sequenced in a study of blood T cell repertoires in COVID-19. The table came from immunoSEQ multiplex PCR; TCRdb's copy has only in-frame clones and leaves some out. The data hold under 350,000 clones, with around 83% observed a single time. Material for sequencing was peripheral blood. The receptors originated from a man between 18 and 29 years old with active or convalescent COVID-19.

This clone was seen once. V usage is TRBV6-5 and J usage is TRBJ1-1; TRBD1 agrees at 8 bases. This CDR3 has 12 amino acids. The V and J ends lost 6 bases and 7 bases, in that order; junction bases with no gene match: 4. Per germline, CDR1 MNHEY and CDR2 SVGAGI. CDR3 in amino acids: CASSGRGLEAFF. CDR3 in DNA: TGTGCCAGCAGCGGCAGGGGGCTTGAAGCTTTCTTT.

In the case of this clone: Within the sample, other DNA sequences also encode this same CDR3. The genes are TRBV6-5 and TRBJ1-2; 9 positions match TRBD1. Germline V gene data show CDR1 as MNHEY and CDR2 as SVGAGI. There are 14 residues in the CDR3. The V and J ends lost 6 bases and 2 bases, in that order; junction bases with no gene match: 4. The CDR3 spells CASRTGGANYGYTF. CDR3 in DNA: TGTGCCAGCAGAACAGGGGGCGCAAACTATGGCTACACCTTC.

This clone showed up just once. This chain uses TRBV28 with TRBJ1-5; the match to TRBD1 covers 9 bases. Germline values: CDR1 MDHEN, CDR2 SYDVKM. Losses at the gene ends were 6 bases for V and 0 bases for J; bases not matched to a gene: 6. The CDR3 consists of 16 residues. The CDR3 DNA reads as TGTGCCAGCAGCCTATACAGGGGGCGTAGCAATCAGCCCCAGCATTTT. It encodes CASSLYRGRSNQPQHF.

This clone is a singleton in its sample. This chain uses TRBV4-2 with TRBJ1-4; 7 bases are shared with TRBD1. In germline, CDR1 is LGHNA, CDR2 YNFKEQ. V was pared by 4 bases and J by 5 bases, with 4 bases of the junction left unmatched. The CDR3 sequence is 14 residues long. The CDR3 DNA sequence: TGTGCCAGCAGCCGGGACAGAGTCAATGAAAAACTGTTTTTT. It translates to CASSRDRVNEKLFF.

The rearrangement links TRBV14 to TRBJ2-1; a weak D match, TRBD2 (6 bases). Deletions cut 3 bases from V and 2 bases from J, with 11 bases between. This CDR3 is built from 15 residues. CDR1 is SGHDN, CDR2 FVKESK, per germline. CDR3 region: CASSHARGAYNEQFF. The CDR3 bases are TGTGCCAGCAGCCATGCGCGGGGAGCCTACAATGAGCAGTTCTTC.

This clone was observed a few times. The V and J genes are TRBV6-6 and TRBJ1-1; TRBD1 matches at 7 bases. The CDR3 runs 13 residues. Per germline, CDR1 MNHNY and CDR2 SVGAGI (reference sequence). V was clipped by 3 bases and J by 6 bases; unmatched bases: 4. CDR3 protein: CASSYRQGAEAFF. For the CDR3, the DNA is TGTGCCAGCAGTTATAGACAGGGTGCTGAAGCTTTCTTT.

The chain joins TRBV28 to TRBJ1-5, with D unresolved. Germline V gene lookup returns CDR1 MDHEN and CDR2 SYDVKM. Deletions cut 7 bases from V and 15 bases from J, with 19 bases between. The CDR3 has 12 residues. The CDR3 loop reads CASTTTIGEAHF. CDR3 in DNA: TGTGCCAGCACCACGACAATTGGGGAGGCGCATTTT.

The CDR3 DNA is TGTGCCAGCAGCCAAACACAGGGCTTATCTCACTATGGCTACACCTTC. As protein: CASSQTQGLSHYGYTF. The chain joins TRBV14 to TRBJ1-2, with a possible D match to TRBD1 (6 bases). CDR1 is SGHDN, CDR2 FVKESK, per germline. The CDR3 spans 16 residues. V lost 2 bases to trimming and J lost 3 bases, with 16 bases between them.

This sequence joins TRBV5-1 and TRBJ2-3, with 9 bases identical to TRBD2. V was clipped by 2 bases and J by 5 bases; unmatched bases: 12. Per germline, CDR1 SGHRS and CDR2 YFSETQ. The CDR3 extends over 17 amino acids. For the CDR3, the DNA is TGCGCCAGCAGCTTTCGTCAAAGCGGGGGGTCGGTAGATACGCAGTATTTT. This codes for CASSFRQSGGSVDTQYF.

The rearrangement uses TRBV4-1 and TRBJ1-1; D is ambiguous. V was pared by 1 base and J by 1 base, with 10 bases between. This CDR3 comprises 15 residues. CDR1 MGHRA and CDR2 YSYEKL come from the germline V gene. The CDR3 sequence: CASSQVDKTNTEAFF. For the CDR3, the DNA is TGCGCCAGCAGCCAAGTAGACAAGACGAACACTGAAGCTTTCTTT.